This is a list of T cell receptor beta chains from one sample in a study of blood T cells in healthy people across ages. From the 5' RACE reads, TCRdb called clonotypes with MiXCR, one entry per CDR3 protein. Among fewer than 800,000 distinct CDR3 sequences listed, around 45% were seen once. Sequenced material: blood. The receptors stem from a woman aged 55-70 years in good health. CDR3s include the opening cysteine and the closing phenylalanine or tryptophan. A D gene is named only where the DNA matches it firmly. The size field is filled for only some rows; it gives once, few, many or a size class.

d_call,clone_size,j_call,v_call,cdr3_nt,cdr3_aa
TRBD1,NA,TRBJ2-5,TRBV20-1,TGCAGTGCTACCCCAGGACAGGGCTACCGTGGAGAGACCCAGTACTTC,CSATPGQGYRGETQYF
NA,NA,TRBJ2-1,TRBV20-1,TGCAGTGCTAGACTAATAGCGGCAGAGCAGTTCTTC,CSARLIAAEQFF
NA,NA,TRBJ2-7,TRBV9,TGTGCCAGCGGGAAGATACCCAATGAGCAGTACTTC,CASGKIPNEQYF
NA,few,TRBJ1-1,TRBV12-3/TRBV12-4,TGTGCCAGCAGAAGTCTCGGAAGTCCTGAAGCTTTCTTT,CASRSLGSPEAFF
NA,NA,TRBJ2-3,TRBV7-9,TGTGCCAGCAGCTTAGTAGGGGCTGATAGCACAGATACGCGGTATTTT,CASSLVGADSTDTRYF
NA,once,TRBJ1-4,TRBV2,TGTGCCAGCAACCGGTATCCTAATGAAAAACTGTTTTTT,CASNRYPNEKLFF
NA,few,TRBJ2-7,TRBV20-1,TGCAGTGCTAGCGGTCAGACTGTCGGGTACGAGCAGTACTTC,CSASGQTVGYEQYF
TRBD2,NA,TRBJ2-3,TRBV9,TGTGCCAGCGGCGGTACCGGGACTAGCGGGAGTCGGAACACAGATACGCAGTATTTT,CASGGTGTSGSRNTDTQYF
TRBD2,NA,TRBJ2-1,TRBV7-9,TGTGCCAGCAGCAGTTTCCTAGCGGCCACCTACAATGAGCAGTTCTTC,CASSSFLAATYNEQFF
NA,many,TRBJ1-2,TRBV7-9,TGTGCCAGCAGCTTAAAAAACAGGGTCCATGGCTACACCTTC,CASSLKNRVHGYTF
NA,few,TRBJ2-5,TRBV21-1,TGTGCCAGCAGCAAAGCCTCCGCGGGAGTACAAGAGACCCAGTACTTC,CASSKASAGVQETQYF
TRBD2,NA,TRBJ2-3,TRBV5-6,TGTGCCAGCAGCCCTACCGGGACTAGCGCCACAGATACGCAGTATTTT,CASSPTGTSATDTQYF
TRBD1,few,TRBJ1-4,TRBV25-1,TGTGCCAGCAGTGAAACAGGGGGCCATAATGAAAAACTGTTTTTT,CASSETGGHNEKLFF
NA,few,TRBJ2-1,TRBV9,TGTGCCAGCAACGAGGGCTCCTACAATGAGCAGTTCTTC,CASNEGSYNEQFF
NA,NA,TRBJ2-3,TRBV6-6,TGTGCCAGCACCTTAGGGCGCACTACCACAGATACGCAGTATTTT,CASTLGRTTTDTQYF
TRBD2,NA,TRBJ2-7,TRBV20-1,TGCAGTGCTAGACTAGCGGGAGTATCCGAGCAGTACTTC,CSARLAGVSEQYF
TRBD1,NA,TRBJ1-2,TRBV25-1,TGTGCCAGCAGAGGAAGGGAGGGGGGGACAGGTACCTATGGCTACACCTTC,CASRGREGGTGTYGYTF
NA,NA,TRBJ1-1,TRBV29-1,TGCAGCGCCCAATCCCAGGAGGGGAACACTGAAGCTTTCTTT,CSAQSQEGNTEAFF
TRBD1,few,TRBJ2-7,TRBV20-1,TGCAGTGCTTTAGACAGGGGTGGCCCCTACGAGCAGTACTTC,CSALDRGGPYEQYF
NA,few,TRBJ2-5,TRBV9,TGTGCCAGCAGCGGATTGGACAGTGCCTTTGGGACCCAGTACTTC,CASSGLDSAFGTQYF
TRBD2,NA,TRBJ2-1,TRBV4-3,TGCGCCAGCAGCCGTGGGACTAGCGGGATTTCCTACAATGAGCAGTTCTTC,CASSRGTSGISYNEQFF
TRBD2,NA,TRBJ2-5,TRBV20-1,TGCAGTGCTAACAGGGCTAGCGGGGAGGGAGAGACCCAGTACTTC,CSANRASGEGETQYF
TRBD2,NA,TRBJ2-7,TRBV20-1,TGCAGTGCTCCAACCGCCGGGACTAGCCACGAGCAGTACTTC,CSAPTAGTSHEQYF
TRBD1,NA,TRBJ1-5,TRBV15,TGTGCCACCAGCAGCGGACAGGGCCGGCAGCCCCAGCATTTT,CATSSGQGRQPQHF
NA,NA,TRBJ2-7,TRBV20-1,TGCAGTGCTGGGGGGGCCCGTTCCTACGAGCAGTACTTC,CSAGGARSYEQYF
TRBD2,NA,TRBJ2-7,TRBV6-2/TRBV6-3,TGTGCCAGCCGGACCGGACTAGCGCTTTCCTACAATGAGCAGTACTTC,CASRTGLALSYNEQYF
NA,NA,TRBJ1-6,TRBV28,TGTGCCAGCAGCCGTGCCAGGGCCCAGAATTCACCCCTCCACTTT,CASSRARAQNSPLHF
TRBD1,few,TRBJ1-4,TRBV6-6,TGTGCCAGCACTCAAATCTCGGGACAGAATGAAAAACTGTTTTTT,CASTQISGQNEKLFF
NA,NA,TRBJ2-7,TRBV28,TGTGCCAGCAGTTCGGAGGTAGGAGGAGAGGCCCAGTACTTC,CASSSEVGGEAQYF
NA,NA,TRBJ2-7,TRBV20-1,TGCAGTGCTACCCCAGCGGTCGCCTACGAGCAGTACTTC,CSATPAVAYEQYF
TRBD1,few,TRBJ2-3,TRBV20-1,TGCAGTGCTAGTCGGGACAGTAGCACAGATACGCAGTATTTT,CSASRDSSTDTQYF
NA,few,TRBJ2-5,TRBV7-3,TGTGCCAGCAGCTTAGGACGCTGGGGAGAGACCCAGTACTTC,CASSLGRWGETQYF
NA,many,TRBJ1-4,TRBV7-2,TGTGCCAGCAGCCCTCGCGGGCAGGGGCTCTTACGAGGTGAAAAACTGTTTTTT,CASSPRGQGLLRGEKLFF
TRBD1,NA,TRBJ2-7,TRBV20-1,TGCAGTGCTAGCGGACAGGGGATTCTCTCCCTCTACGAGCAGTACTTC,CSASGQGILSLYEQYF
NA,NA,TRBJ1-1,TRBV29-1,TGCAGCGTTCAATACAGGGTGGGGGGGACTGAAGCTTTCTTT,CSVQYRVGGTEAFF
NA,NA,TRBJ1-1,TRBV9,TGTGCCAGCAGCGTAGAAAGAGGTGAAGCTTTCTTT,CASSVERGEAFF
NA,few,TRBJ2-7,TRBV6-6,TGTGCCAGCAGTTCCCAGGAGACCTACGAGCAGTACTTC,CASSSQETYEQYF
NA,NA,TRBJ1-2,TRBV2,TGTGCCAGCAGTGAAAACGACAGGAACTATGGCTACACCTTC,CASSENDRNYGYTF
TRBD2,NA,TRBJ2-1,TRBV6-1,TGTGCCAGCAGCCGGAGACTAGCGGGGGGAGATTCCTACAATGAGCAGTTCTTC,CASSRRLAGGDSYNEQFF
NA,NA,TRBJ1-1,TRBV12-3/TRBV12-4,TGTGCCAGCAGCCACTGGGAAACTCGGATGAACACTGAAACTTTCTTT,CASSHWETRMNTETFF